This is a list of T cell receptor beta chains from one sample in a study of control samples from healthy donors and cancer patients. Profiled with immunoSEQ multiplex PCR; TCRdb holds only in-frame clones, not every one. The data contain just under 150,000 clones, approximately 91% of them seen just once; the ten biggest clones take up roughly 3.2%. Sequencing input: blood. The receptors derive from a man under 40 in good health. The CDR3 runs from the conserved cysteine through the conserved F or W. A D gene is named only where the DNA matches it firmly. Where a row states a size, it is once, few, many or the class of an expanded clone; other rows omit it.

v_gene: TRBV3-1/TRBV3-2; d_gene: .; j_gene: TRBJ2-7; abundance: .; CDR3aa: CASSQGPYEQYF; CDR3nt: TGTGCCAGCAGCCAGGGGCCCTACGAGCAGTACTTC
v_gene: TRBV4-1; d_gene: .; j_gene: TRBJ2-4; abundance: .; CDR3aa: CASSQPQDGSLAKNIQYF; CDR3nt: TGCGCCAGCAGCCAGCCTCAGGACGGTAGTCTAGCCAAAAACATTCAGTACTTC
v_gene: TRBV2; d_gene: TRBD2; j_gene: TRBJ2-1; abundance: .; CDR3aa: CASSGTSGGIEQFF; CDR3nt: TGTGCCAGCAGTGGGACCAGCGGGGGGATTGAGCAGTTCTTC
v_gene: TRBV5-4; d_gene: TRBD2; j_gene: TRBJ2-3; abundance: once; CDR3aa: CASSVSGGAADTQYF; CDR3nt: TGTGCCAGCAGCGTTAGCGGGGGCGCGGCAGATACGCAGTATTTT
v_gene: TRBV9; d_gene: TRBD1; j_gene: TRBJ2-2; abundance: .; CDR3aa: CASSADPGGKNTGELFF; CDR3nt: TGTGCCAGCAGCGCCGATCCAGGGGGCAAGAACACCGGGGAGCTGTTTTTT
v_gene: TRBV2; d_gene: .; j_gene: TRBJ1-2; abundance: .; CDR3aa: CASRDRHYGYTF; CDR3nt: TGTGCCAGCCGGGACCGCCACTATGGCTACACCTTC
v_gene: TRBV11-2; d_gene: TRBD1; j_gene: TRBJ2-2; abundance: .; CDR3aa: CASSARTGTTGELFF; CDR3nt: TGTGCCAGCAGCGCGAGGACAGGGACAACCGGGGAGCTGTTTTTT
v_gene: TRBV5-4; d_gene: TRBD2; j_gene: TRBJ2-2; abundance: .; CDR3aa: CASSPSTSGTGELFF; CDR3nt: TGTGCCAGCAGCCCGAGCACTAGCGGAACCGGGGAGCTGTTTTTT
v_gene: TRBV11-2; d_gene: .; j_gene: TRBJ2-1; abundance: .; CDR3aa: CASSLHPTGPPALNEQFF; CDR3nt: TGTGCCAGCAGCTTACACCCCACGGGACCCCCAGCATTGAATGAGCAGTTCTTC
v_gene: TRBV19; d_gene: TRBD1; j_gene: TRBJ1-3; abundance: .; CDR3aa: CASSSGTGFSGNTIYF; CDR3nt: TGTGCCAGTAGCTCCGGGACAGGCTTCTCTGGAAACACCATATATTTT
v_gene: TRBV5-4; d_gene: TRBD1; j_gene: TRBJ2-7; abundance: .; CDR3aa: CASSFGQGNEQYF; CDR3nt: TGTGCCAGCAGCTTCGGACAGGGCAACGAGCAGTACTTC
v_gene: TRBV5-4; d_gene: .; j_gene: TRBJ1-2; abundance: .; CDR3aa: CASSTPWTDYGYTF; CDR3nt: TGTGCCAGCAGCACCCCCTGGACGGACTATGGCTACACCTTC
v_gene: TRBV19; d_gene: .; j_gene: TRBJ1-5; abundance: .; CDR3aa: CASSIGTAGSLGNQPQHF; CDR3nt: TGTGCCAGTAGTATAGGAACGGCAGGGTCTTTGGGCAATCAGCCCCAGCATTTT
v_gene: TRBV9; d_gene: TRBD1; j_gene: TRBJ1-6; abundance: .; CDR3aa: CASSVGQPENNSPLHF; CDR3nt: TGTGCCAGCAGCGTGGGACAGCCAGAAAATAATTCACCCCTCCACTTT
v_gene: TRBV24-1; d_gene: .; j_gene: TRBJ2-3; abundance: .; CDR3aa: CATSDSSVLDTQYF; CDR3nt: TGTGCCACCAGTGATTCGTCGGTCTTAGATACGCAGTATTTT
v_gene: TRBV10-3; d_gene: TRBD2; j_gene: TRBJ2-1; abundance: .; CDR3aa: CAISELTTSGTKNEQFF; CDR3nt: TGTGCCATCAGTGAGTTAACGACTAGCGGGACTAAAAATGAGCAGTTCTTC
v_gene: TRBV12-3/TRBV12-4; d_gene: .; j_gene: TRBJ2-1; abundance: .; CDR3aa: CASKTYTDNEQFF; CDR3nt: TGTGCCAGCAAAACATACACAGACAATGAGCAGTTCTTC
v_gene: TRBV2; d_gene: .; j_gene: TRBJ1-4; abundance: .; CDR3aa: CASSARAREKLFF; CDR3nt: TGTGCCAGCAGTGCCAGGGCCAGGGAAAAACTGTTTTTT
v_gene: TRBV7-2; d_gene: .; j_gene: TRBJ1-1; abundance: .; CDR3aa: CASSLTGSWSEAFF; CDR3nt: TGTGCCAGCAGCTTAACGGGGAGTTGGTCTGAAGCTTTCTTT
v_gene: TRBV5-6; d_gene: .; j_gene: TRBJ2-1; abundance: once; CDR3aa: CASSLVRIYNEQFF; CDR3nt: TGTGCCAGCAGCTTGGTCAGGATTTACAATGAGCAGTTCTTC
v_gene: TRBV6-1; d_gene: .; j_gene: TRBJ2-5; abundance: .; CDR3aa: CASSEPTQGKPLETQYF; CDR3nt: TGTGCCAGCAGTGAACCCACCCAGGGAAAGCCCCTCGAGACCCAGTACTTC
v_gene: TRBV30; d_gene: TRBD1; j_gene: TRBJ1-6; abundance: .; CDR3aa: CAWSVAQGAYNSPLHF; CDR3nt: TGTGCCTGGAGTGTCGCTCAGGGGGCCTATAATTCACCCCTCCACTTT
v_gene: TRBV7-9; d_gene: TRBD1; j_gene: TRBJ1-5; abundance: few; CDR3aa: CASSRQGGGEPQHF; CDR3nt: TGTGCCAGCAGCCGACAGGGAGGGGGTGAGCCCCAGCATTTT
v_gene: TRBV25-1; d_gene: .; j_gene: TRBJ1-1; abundance: .; CDR3aa: CASSEFKGKGTEAFF; CDR3nt: TGTGCCAGCAGTGAATTTAAGGGAAAGGGCACTGAAGCTTTCTTT
v_gene: TRBV7-8; d_gene: .; j_gene: TRBJ1-2; abundance: .; CDR3aa: CASSLLEGPYGYTF; CDR3nt: TGTGCCAGCAGCTTATTGGAGGGACCCTATGGCTACACCTTC
v_gene: TRBV3-1/TRBV3-2; d_gene: TRBD1; j_gene: TRBJ1-1; abundance: .; CDR3aa: CASILRTGDTEAFF; CDR3nt: TGTGCCAGCATCTTACGTACAGGGGACACTGAAGCTTTCTTT
v_gene: TRBV19; d_gene: .; j_gene: TRBJ1-2; abundance: .; CDR3aa: CASSIVSGGASGGYTF; CDR3nt: TGTGCCAGTAGTATTGTCTCGGGGGGCGCATCTGGTGGCTACACCTTC
v_gene: TRBV27; d_gene: TRBD2; j_gene: TRBJ2-3; abundance: .; CDR3aa: CASSRRGGGNTQYF; CDR3nt: TGTGCCAGCAGCCGACGGGGCGGGGGGAACACGCAGTATTTT
v_gene: TRBV3-1/TRBV3-2; d_gene: TRBD1; j_gene: TRBJ1-2; abundance: .; CDR3aa: CASSQGQGEYGYTF; CDR3nt: TGTGCCAGCAGCCAGGGACAGGGGGAGTATGGCTACACCTTC
v_gene: TRBV7-2; d_gene: .; j_gene: TRBJ1-6; abundance: .; CDR3aa: CASSLTATDNSPLHF; CDR3nt: TGTGCCAGCAGCTTAACTGCTACGGATAATTCACCCCTCCACTTT
v_gene: TRBV9; d_gene: TRBD2; j_gene: TRBJ2-7; abundance: .; CDR3aa: CASSVELAGSSEQYF; CDR3nt: TGTGCCAGCAGCGTAGAGCTAGCGGGGTCCTCTGAGCAGTACTTC
v_gene: TRBV7-9; d_gene: .; j_gene: TRBJ2-7; abundance: .; CDR3aa: CASSPLEGLGEQYF; CDR3nt: TGTGCCAGCAGCCCGTTGGAGGGCTTAGGGGAGCAGTACTTC
v_gene: TRBV6-5; d_gene: .; j_gene: TRBJ1-1; abundance: .; CDR3aa: CASKLPDRRGTEAFF; CDR3nt: TGTGCCAGCAAACTACCCGACAGGAGGGGCACTGAAGCTTTCTTT
v_gene: TRBV27; d_gene: .; j_gene: TRBJ1-2; abundance: few; CDR3aa: CASSLRSNYGYTF; CDR3nt: TGTGCCAGCAGTTTAAGGAGTAACTATGGCTACACCTTC
v_gene: TRBV13; d_gene: .; j_gene: TRBJ1-1; abundance: .; CDR3aa: CASSERDMANTEAFF; CDR3nt: TGTGCCAGCAGCGAAAGGGACATGGCGAACACTGAAGCTTTCTTT
v_gene: TRBV30; d_gene: .; j_gene: TRBJ1-2; abundance: .; CDR3aa: CAWGGGDRYGYTF; CDR3nt: TGTGCCTGGGGTGGGGGGGATCGTTATGGCTACACCTTC
v_gene: TRBV5-1; d_gene: .; j_gene: TRBJ1-6; abundance: .; CDR3aa: CASSLGRASPLHF; CDR3nt: TGCGCCAGCAGCTTGGGAAGGGCTTCACCCCTCCACTTT
v_gene: TRBV19; d_gene: .; j_gene: TRBJ2-1; abundance: .; CDR3aa: CASSIGTVGSYNEQFF; CDR3nt: TGTGCCAGTAGTATAGGGACAGTTGGCTCCTACAATGAGCAGTTCTTC
v_gene: TRBV5-8; d_gene: .; j_gene: TRBJ2-1; abundance: .; CDR3aa: CASSLTGSSYNEQFF; CDR3nt: TGTGCCAGCAGCTTAACCGGGAGCTCCTACAATGAGCAGTTCTTC
v_gene: TRBV5-1; d_gene: .; j_gene: TRBJ2-1; abundance: .; CDR3aa: CASSLTPGSDNEQFF; CDR3nt: TGCGCCAGCAGCTTGACACCGGGATCTGACAATGAGCAGTTCTTC
v_gene: TRBV28; d_gene: TRBD2; j_gene: TRBJ2-5; abundance: .; CDR3aa: CASSPALAGRRETQYF; CDR3nt: TGTGCCAGCAGTCCGGCGCTAGCGGGGCGTAGAGAGACCCAGTACTTC
v_gene: TRBV5-1; d_gene: .; j_gene: TRBJ1-1; abundance: .; CDR3aa: CASSPGRGSTEAFF; CDR3nt: TGCGCCAGCAGCCCGGGGCGTGGGAGCACTGAAGCTTTCTTT
v_gene: TRBV12-3/TRBV12-4; d_gene: TRBD1; j_gene: TRBJ1-2; abundance: .; CDR3aa: CASSRTGNYGYTF; CDR3nt: TGTGCCAGCAGTAGGACAGGGAACTATGGCTACACCTTC
v_gene: TRBV7-9; d_gene: .; j_gene: TRBJ2-7; abundance: .; CDR3aa: CASTLGQATTYEQYF; CDR3nt: TGTGCCAGCACCCTGGGGCAGGCGACGACCTACGAGCAGTACTTC
v_gene: TRBV5-6; d_gene: .; j_gene: TRBJ1-4; abundance: .; CDR3aa: CASSLGGAEKLFF; CDR3nt: TGTGCCAGCAGCTTGGGAGGGGCTGAAAAACTGTTTTTT
v_gene: TRBV18; d_gene: TRBD1; j_gene: TRBJ1-1; abundance: .; CDR3aa: CASSPRQGARNTEAFF; CDR3nt: TGTGCCAGCTCACCACGGCAGGGGGCTCGGAACACTGAAGCTTTCTTT
v_gene: TRBV4-2; d_gene: .; j_gene: TRBJ1-2; abundance: .; CDR3aa: CASSQERQIGGVYGYTF; CDR3nt: TGTGCCAGCAGCCAAGAGAGGCAGATAGGGGGTGTCTATGGCTACACCTTC
v_gene: TRBV10-1; d_gene: .; j_gene: TRBJ2-1; abundance: .; CDR3aa: CASSGGAPNEQFF; CDR3nt: TGCGCCAGCAGCGGAGGGGCCCCCAATGAGCAGTTCTTC
v_gene: TRBV7-3; d_gene: TRBD2; j_gene: TRBJ2-7; abundance: once; CDR3aa: CASSLSGGGSRTYEQYF; CDR3nt: TGTGCCAGCAGCTTAAGTGGCGGGGGGTCCCGCACCTACGAGCAGTACTTC
v_gene: TRBV27; d_gene: TRBD1; j_gene: TRBJ1-1; abundance: .; CDR3aa: CASSSPSFTGGTEAFF; CDR3nt: TGTGCCAGCAGTTCCCCCTCCTTCACAGGGGGTACTGAAGCTTTCTTT
v_gene: TRBV4-2; d_gene: .; j_gene: TRBJ2-3; abundance: .; CDR3aa: CASSQDRGTDTQYF; CDR3nt: TGTGCCAGCAGCCAAGATCGAGGCACAGATACGCAGTATTTT
v_gene: TRBV7-9; d_gene: .; j_gene: TRBJ2-1; abundance: .; CDR3aa: CASSLEASSYNEQFF; CDR3nt: TGTGCCAGCAGCTTAGAAGCAAGTTCCTACAATGAGCAGTTCTTC
v_gene: TRBV12-3/TRBV12-4; d_gene: .; j_gene: TRBJ2-2; abundance: few; CDR3aa: CASSLWAGELFF; CDR3nt: TGTGCCAGCAGCCTGTGGGCCGGGGAGCTGTTTTTT
v_gene: TRBV5-8; d_gene: TRBD1; j_gene: TRBJ2-7; abundance: once; CDR3aa: CASNNDRGEPYEQYF; CDR3nt: TGTGCCAGCAACAACGACAGGGGAGAACCCTACGAGCAGTACTTC
v_gene: TRBV29-1; d_gene: TRBD1; j_gene: TRBJ1-4; abundance: .; CDR3aa: CSVGQGTTNEKLFF; CDR3nt: TGCAGCGTTGGACAGGGGACGACTAATGAAAAACTGTTTTTT
v_gene: TRBV27; d_gene: TRBD1; j_gene: TRBJ2-7; abundance: .; CDR3aa: CASSWGQGAYEQYF; CDR3nt: TGTGCCAGCAGTTGGGGACAGGGGGCTTACGAGCAGTACTTC